This T cell receptor (beta chain) was sequenced during a study of cytomegalovirus exposure and HLA in healthy donors. Study-level background: Approximately 81% of a few hundred genotyped donors fell in the Caucasian-associated ancestry cluster.

There are 16 residues in the CDR3. Looked up from germline, CDR1 is MGHRA and CDR2 is YSYEKL. Trimming at V came to 1 base and at J to 5 bases, leaving 9 bases not matched to a gene. Study-level results: For cytomegalovirus status, the classifier reportedly gave diagnoses with high specificity and sensitivity.

Note on this clone: Antigen: not known.

The PCR employed 60 Vbeta primers together with 13 Jbeta primers. In the study's own analysis: In a later analysis, of roughly 83 million unique beta chains, about 12 million appeared in at least two donors. The protocol was immunoSEQ multiplex PCR, while the TCRdb copy is restricted to in-frame clones and leaves out a portion. V and J calls and clone size come straight from that table; D and trimming were deduced from the DNA. The sample records around 91,000 clones, around nine tenths being singletons. The chain employs TRBV4-1 and TRBJ2-7; the match to TRBD2 covers 9 bases. The receptor's source is a man aged 25-45 years in good health and CMV-seropositive. Sequencing was carried out using PBMCs. CDR3 residues: CASSQVAGVDKDEQYF. The CDR3, as DNA: TGCGCCAGCAGCCAAGTAGCGGGAGTCGACAAGGACGAGCAGTACTTC.